Listed here is a single TCR beta chain. With 2 bases clipped from V and 4 bases from J, the junction kept 2 bases outside the gene matches. The CDR3 totals 14 residues. Looked up from germline, CDR1 is MNHEY and CDR2 is SVGAGI. This entry is derived from a study of blood T cell repertoires in COVID-19. Turning to the study itself: Acute and convalescent COVID-19 specimens originated in the United States, Italy and Spain. Sources were T cells, B-cell-depleted T cells, or PBMCs; the material itself was cDNA or gDNA.

How the authors handled the data: Scientists estimated how many nucleated cells there were by amplifying reference gene primers. Libraries were prepared by immunoSEQ multiplex PCR; TCRdb keeps only in-frame clonotypes and omits some of them. V, J and clone size are those of that table, while D and trimming were read from the DNA. The sample has about 86,000 clones, around four fifths seen once; the top ten hold 3% to 4%. Sequencing was done on a sample of peripheral blood. V and J are TRBV6-5 and TRBJ2-1, with TRBD1 matching over 7 bases. The receptor comes from a man between 50 and 59 years old with acute or convalescent COVID-19. The CDR3 sequence is CASSYRGHYNEQFF. The CDR3 region has the DNA TGTGCCAGCAGTTACAGGGGGCATTACAATGAGCAGTTCTTC.